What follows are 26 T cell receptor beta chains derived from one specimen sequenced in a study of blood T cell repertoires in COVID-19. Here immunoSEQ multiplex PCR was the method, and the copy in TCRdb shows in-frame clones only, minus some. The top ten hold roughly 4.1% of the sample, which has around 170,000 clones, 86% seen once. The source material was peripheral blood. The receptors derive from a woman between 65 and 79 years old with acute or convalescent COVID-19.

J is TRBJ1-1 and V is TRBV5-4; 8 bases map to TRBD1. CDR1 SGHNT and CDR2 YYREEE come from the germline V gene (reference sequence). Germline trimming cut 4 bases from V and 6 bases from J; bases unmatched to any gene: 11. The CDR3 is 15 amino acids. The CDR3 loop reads CASSPYRDRMAEAFF. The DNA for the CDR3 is TGTGCCAGCAGCCCATACCGGGACAGGATGGCTGAAGCTTTCTTT.

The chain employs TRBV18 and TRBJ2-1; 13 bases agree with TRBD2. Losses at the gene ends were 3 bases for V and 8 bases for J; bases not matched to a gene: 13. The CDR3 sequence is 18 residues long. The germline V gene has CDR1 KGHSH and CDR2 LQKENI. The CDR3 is CASSPPRTSGSSIYEQFF. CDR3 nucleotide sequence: TGTGCCAGCTCACCCCCGCGGACTAGCGGGAGTTCGATCTATGAGCAGTTCTTC.

The CDR3 protein is CASSLATGVLYTDTQYF. The DNA of the CDR3 is TGTGCCAGCAGCTTAGCTACGGGAGTCCTCTACACAGATACGCAGTATTTT. This chain connects TRBV7-2 to TRBJ2-3, with D possibly TRBD2 on 6 matching bases. V was trimmed by 0 bases and J by 2 bases, leaving 15 bases between them. CDR3 size: 17 residues. Germline assignment: CDR1 SGHTA and CDR2 FQGNSA.

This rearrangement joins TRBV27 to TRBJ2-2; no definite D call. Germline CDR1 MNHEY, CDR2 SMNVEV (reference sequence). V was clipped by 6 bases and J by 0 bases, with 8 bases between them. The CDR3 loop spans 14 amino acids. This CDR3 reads CASRVAANTGELFF. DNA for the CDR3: TGTGCCAGCAGAGTAGCTGCGAACACCGGGGAGCTGTTTTTT.

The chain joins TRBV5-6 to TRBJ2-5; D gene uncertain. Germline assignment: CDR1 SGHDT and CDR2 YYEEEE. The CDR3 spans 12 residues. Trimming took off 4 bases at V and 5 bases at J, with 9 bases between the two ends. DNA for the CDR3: TGTGCCAGCAGCCAATGGGCCGAGACCCAGTACTTC. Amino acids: CASSQWAETQYF.

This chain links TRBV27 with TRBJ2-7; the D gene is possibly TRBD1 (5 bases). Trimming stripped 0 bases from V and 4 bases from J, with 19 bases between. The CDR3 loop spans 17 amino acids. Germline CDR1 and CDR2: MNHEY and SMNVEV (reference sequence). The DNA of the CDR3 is TGTGCCAGCAGTTTATCCCCCAGCAGGGCCATTCCTTACGAGCAGTACTTC. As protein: CASSLSPSRAIPYEQYF.

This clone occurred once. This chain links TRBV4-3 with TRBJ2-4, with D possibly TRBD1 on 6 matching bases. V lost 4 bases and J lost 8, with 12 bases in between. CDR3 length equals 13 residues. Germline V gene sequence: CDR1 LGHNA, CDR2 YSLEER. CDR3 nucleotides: TGCGCCAGCAGCCGGACAGAATTTCACATTCAGTACTTC. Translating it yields CASSRTEFHIQYF.

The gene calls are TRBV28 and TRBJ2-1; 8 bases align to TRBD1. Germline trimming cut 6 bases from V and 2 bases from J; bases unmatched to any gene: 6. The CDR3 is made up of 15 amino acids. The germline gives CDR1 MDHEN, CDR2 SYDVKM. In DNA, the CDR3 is TGTGCCAGCAGGTCAGGGGGCTTGGCCTACAATGAGCAGTTCTTC. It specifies CASRSGGLAYNEQFF.

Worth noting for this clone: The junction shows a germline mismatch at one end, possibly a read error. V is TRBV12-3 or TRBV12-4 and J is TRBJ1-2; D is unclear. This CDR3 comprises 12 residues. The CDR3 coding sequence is TGTGCCAGCAGTTTCCGGGGAGTGGGCCTAGATTTC. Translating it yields CASSFRGVGLDF.

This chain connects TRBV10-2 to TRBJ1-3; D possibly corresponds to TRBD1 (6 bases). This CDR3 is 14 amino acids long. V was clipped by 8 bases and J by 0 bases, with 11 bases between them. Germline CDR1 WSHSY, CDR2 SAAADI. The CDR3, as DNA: TGCGCCAGCGGACAGCGGAGCTCTGGAAACACCATATATTTT. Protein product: CASGQRSSGNTIYF.

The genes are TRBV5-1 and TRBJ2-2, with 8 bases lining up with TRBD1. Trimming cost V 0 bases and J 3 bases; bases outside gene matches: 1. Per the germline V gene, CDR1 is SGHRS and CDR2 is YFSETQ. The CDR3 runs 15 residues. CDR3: CASSLGTGYTGELFF. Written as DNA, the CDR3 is TGCGCCAGCAGCTTGGGGACAGGGTACACCGGGGAGCTGTTTTTT.

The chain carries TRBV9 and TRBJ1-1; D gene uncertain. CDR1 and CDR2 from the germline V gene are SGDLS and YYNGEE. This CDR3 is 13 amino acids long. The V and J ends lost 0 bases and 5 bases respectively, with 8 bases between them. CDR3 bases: TGTGCCAGCAGCGTAGGCGTTCATACTGAAGCTTTCTTT. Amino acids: CASSVGVHTEAFF.

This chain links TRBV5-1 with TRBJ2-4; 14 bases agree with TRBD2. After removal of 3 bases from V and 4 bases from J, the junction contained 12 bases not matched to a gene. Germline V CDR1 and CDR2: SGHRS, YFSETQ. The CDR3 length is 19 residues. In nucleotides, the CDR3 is TGCGCCAGCAGCTGGGGAACTCGGACTAGCGGGGGGACAAAAAACATTCAGTACTTC. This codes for CASSWGTRTSGGTKNIQYF.

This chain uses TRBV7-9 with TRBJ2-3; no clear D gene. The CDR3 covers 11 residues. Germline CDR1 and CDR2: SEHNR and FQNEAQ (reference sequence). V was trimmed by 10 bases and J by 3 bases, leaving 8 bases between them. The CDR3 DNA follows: TGTGCCACCTCCGTAACAGATACGCAGTATTTT. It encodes CATSVTDTQYF.

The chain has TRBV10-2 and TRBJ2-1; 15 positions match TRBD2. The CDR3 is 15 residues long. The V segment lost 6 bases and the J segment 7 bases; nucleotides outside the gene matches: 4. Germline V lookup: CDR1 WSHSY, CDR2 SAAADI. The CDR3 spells CASRRTSGGVNEQFF. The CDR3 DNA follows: TGCGCCAGCAGAAGGACTAGCGGGGGGGTTAATGAGCAGTTCTTC.

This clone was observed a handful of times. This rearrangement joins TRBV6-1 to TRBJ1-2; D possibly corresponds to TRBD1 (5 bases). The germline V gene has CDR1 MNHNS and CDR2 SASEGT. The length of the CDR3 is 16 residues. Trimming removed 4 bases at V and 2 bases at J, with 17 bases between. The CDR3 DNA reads TGTGCCAGCAGTGCGTCCAGCAAGACAGAGAACTATGGCTACACCTTC. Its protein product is CASSASSKTENYGYTF.

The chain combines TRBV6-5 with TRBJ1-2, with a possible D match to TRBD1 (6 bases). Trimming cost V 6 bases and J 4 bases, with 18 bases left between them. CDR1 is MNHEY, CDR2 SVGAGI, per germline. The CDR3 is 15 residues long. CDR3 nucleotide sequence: TGTGCCAGCAGCCCCCCGGAGGGGGGGGCCTATGGCTACACCTTC. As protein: CASSPPEGGAYGYTF.

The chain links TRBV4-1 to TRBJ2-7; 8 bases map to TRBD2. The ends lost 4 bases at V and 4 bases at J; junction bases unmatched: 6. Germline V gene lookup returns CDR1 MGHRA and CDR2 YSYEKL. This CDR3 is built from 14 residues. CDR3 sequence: CASSRGLASYEQYF. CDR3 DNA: TGCGCCAGCAGCCGCGGACTAGCTTCTTACGAGCAGTACTTC.

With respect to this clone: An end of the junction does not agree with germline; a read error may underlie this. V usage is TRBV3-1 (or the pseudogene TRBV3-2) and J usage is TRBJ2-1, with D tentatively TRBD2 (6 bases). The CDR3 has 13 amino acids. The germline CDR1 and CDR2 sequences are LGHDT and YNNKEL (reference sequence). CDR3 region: CASSRSGYNGQFF. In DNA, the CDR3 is TGTGCCAGCAGCCGAAGCGGGTACAATGGGCAGTTCTTC.

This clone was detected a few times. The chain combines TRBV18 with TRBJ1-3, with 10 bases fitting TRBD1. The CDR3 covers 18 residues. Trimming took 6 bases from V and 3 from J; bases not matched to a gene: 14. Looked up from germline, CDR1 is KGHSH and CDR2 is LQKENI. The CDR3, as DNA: TGTGCCAGCTCCAGTCAGACAGGGGGCGGCTTCAGTGGAAACACCATATATTTT. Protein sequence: CASSSQTGGGFSGNTIYF.

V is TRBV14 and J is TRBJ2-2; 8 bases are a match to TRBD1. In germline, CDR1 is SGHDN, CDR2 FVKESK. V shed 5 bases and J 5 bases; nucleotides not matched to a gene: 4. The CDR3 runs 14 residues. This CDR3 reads CASSVTGVTGELFF. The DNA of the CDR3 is TGTGCCAGCAGCGTGACAGGGGTAACCGGGGAGCTGTTTTTT.

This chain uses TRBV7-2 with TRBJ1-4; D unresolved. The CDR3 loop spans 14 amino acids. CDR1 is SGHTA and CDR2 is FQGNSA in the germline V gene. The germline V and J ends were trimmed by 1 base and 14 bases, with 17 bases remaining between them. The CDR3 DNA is TGTGCCAGCAGCTTAGGTGCGAATCGACTTGGGCTGTTTTTT. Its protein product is CASSLGANRLGLFF.

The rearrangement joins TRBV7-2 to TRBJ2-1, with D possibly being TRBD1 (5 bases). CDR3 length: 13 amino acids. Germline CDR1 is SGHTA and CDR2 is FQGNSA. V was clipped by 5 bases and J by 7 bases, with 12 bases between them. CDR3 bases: TGTGCCAGCAGCATCGAAGGGGTAAATGAGCAGTTCTTC. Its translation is CASSIEGVNEQFF.

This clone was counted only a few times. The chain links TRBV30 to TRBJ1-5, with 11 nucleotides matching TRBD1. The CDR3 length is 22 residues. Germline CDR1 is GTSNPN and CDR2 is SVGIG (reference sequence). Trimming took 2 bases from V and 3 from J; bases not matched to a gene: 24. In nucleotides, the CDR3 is TGTGCCTGGAGTTCTAGGACAGGGGGCGCGAGGGGGACAGAACGGCCCAATCAGCCCCAGCATTTT. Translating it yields CAWSSRTGGARGTERPNQPQHF.

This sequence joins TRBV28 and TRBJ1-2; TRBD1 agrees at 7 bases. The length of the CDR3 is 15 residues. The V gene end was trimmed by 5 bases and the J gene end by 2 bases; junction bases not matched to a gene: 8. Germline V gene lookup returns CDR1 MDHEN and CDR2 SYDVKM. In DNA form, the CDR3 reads TGTGCCAGCAGTCCCGGACAGGCGATAAACTATGGCTACACCTTC. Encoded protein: CASSPGQAINYGYTF.

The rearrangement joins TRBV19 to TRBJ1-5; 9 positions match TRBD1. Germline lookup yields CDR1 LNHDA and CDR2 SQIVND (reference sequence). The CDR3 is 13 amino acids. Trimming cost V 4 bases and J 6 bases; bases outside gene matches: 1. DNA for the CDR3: TGTGCCAGTAGTAGGGACAGGGCTCAGCCCCAGCATTTT. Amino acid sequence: CASSRDRAQPQHF.